Following are 10 T cell receptor beta chains from one sample sequenced in a study of blood T cell repertoires in COVID-19. Produced via immunoSEQ multiplex PCR; TCRdb's table is partial and in-frame only. Of 62,000 or so clones listed, approximately 89% are singletons. Sequenced input: peripheral blood. Receptor source: a man aged 45 to 65 with active COVID-19.

CDR3 sequence: CASREEFHIQYF. The CDR3 nucleotides are TGCGCCAGCAGAGAGGAGTTTCACATTCAGTACTTC. The chain uses TRBV10-2 and TRBJ2-4; D is unresolved. This CDR3 region has 12 residues. Germline V gene lookup returns CDR1 WSHSY and CDR2 SAAADI. The V end lost 6 bases, the J end lost 8 bases, and 11 bases lay between the germline ends.

This chain links TRBV5-4 with TRBJ2-5; the D gene is possibly TRBD2 (6 bases). Germline assignment: CDR1 SGHNT and CDR2 YYREEE (reference sequence). With 4 bases removed from V and 0 bases from J, the gap between germline ends came to 16 bases. The CDR3 runs to 16 residues. As DNA, the CDR3 is TGTGCCAGCAGCACGGGCCCTCGGGAGTACCAAGAGACCCAGTACTTC. This encodes CASSTGPREYQETQYF.

This chain links TRBV7-3 with TRBJ1-2; D not resolved. Trimming took off 5 bases at V and 8 bases at J, with 18 bases between the two ends. Germline V lookup: CDR1 SGHTA, CDR2 FQGTGA. CDR3 size: 14 residues. The CDR3, as DNA: TGTGCCAGCAGCCCGACTCCCCACTCGGGGGGCTACACCTTC. It yields the protein CASSPTPHSGGYTF.

The V call is TRBV9, the J call TRBJ1-2; tentatively, D is TRBD1 (6 bases). Trimming left V 0 bases short and J 5 bases short, with 17 bases between. The germline V gene encodes CDR1 SGDLS and CDR2 YYNGEE. This CDR3 spans 16 amino acids. The CDR3 region has the DNA TGTGCCAGCAGCGTAGAACAGGGCATTGGGGGATATGGCTACACCTTC. This sequence encodes CASSVEQGIGGYGYTF.

The chain uses TRBV5-4 and TRBJ1-1, with 10 bases matching TRBD1. With 2 bases clipped from V and 5 bases from J, the junction kept 6 bases outside the gene matches. The CDR3 runs to 15 residues. The germline CDR1 and CDR2 sequences are SGHNT and YYREEE (reference sequence). The CDR3 bases are TGTGCCAGCAGCTTTCCGGGACAGGGGAGAACTGAAGCTTTCTTT. Protein product: CASSFPGQGRTEAFF.

The rearrangement links TRBV6-6 to TRBJ1-2, with 9 bases lining up with TRBD1. This CDR3 is 16 amino acids long. Germline CDR1 is MNHNY and CDR2 is SVGAGI (reference sequence). V lost 5 bases and J lost 0; bases outside the gene matches: 7. Here the CDR3 reads CASSPDRGSANYGYTF. CDR3 bases: TGTGCCAGCAGTCCCGACAGGGGGTCAGCTAACTATGGCTACACCTTC.

The V and J genes are TRBV2 and TRBJ1-1; 8 bases align to TRBD1. J was trimmed by 0 bases and V by 7 bases; bases with no gene match: 4. This CDR3 region has 14 residues. The V gene's germline CDR1 is SNHLY and CDR2 FYNNEI. This CDR3 reads CASTGQGMNTEAFF. The CDR3, as DNA: TGTGCCAGCACCGGACAGGGCATGAACACTGAAGCTTTCTTT.

The genes are TRBV6-1 and TRBJ2-3, with TRBD2 matching 9 bases. Germline loops: CDR1 MNHNS, CDR2 SASEGT. This CDR3 has 15 amino acids. With 1 base clipped from V and 4 bases from J, the junction kept 3 bases outside the gene matches. This CDR3 reads CASSEGTSAADTQYF. CDR3 sequence (DNA): TGTGCCAGCAGTGAAGGGACTAGCGCCGCAGATACGCAGTATTTT.

This clone was recorded only once. The chain joins TRBV2 to TRBJ2-5, with TRBD1 identical over 8 bases. Germline values: CDR1 SNHLY, CDR2 FYNNEI. J lost 5 bases, V lost 6 bases, and 8 bases had no gene match. The CDR3 has 14 residues. CDR3 bases: TGTGCCAGCAGAGACGACAGGGGTCGGGAGACCCAGTACTTC. This sequence encodes CASRDDRGRETQYF.

This chain connects TRBV18 to TRBJ2-2, with TRBD2 as a possible D gene (5 bases). The CDR3 has 15 amino acids. Trimming took off 6 bases at V and 5 bases at J, with 16 bases between the two ends. From germline, CDR1 is KGHSH and CDR2 LQKENI. The CDR3 nucleotides read TGTGCCAGCTCCCAACAACCCACGGGGACCGGGGAGCTGTTTTTT. Translated, it gives CASSQQPTGTGELFF.